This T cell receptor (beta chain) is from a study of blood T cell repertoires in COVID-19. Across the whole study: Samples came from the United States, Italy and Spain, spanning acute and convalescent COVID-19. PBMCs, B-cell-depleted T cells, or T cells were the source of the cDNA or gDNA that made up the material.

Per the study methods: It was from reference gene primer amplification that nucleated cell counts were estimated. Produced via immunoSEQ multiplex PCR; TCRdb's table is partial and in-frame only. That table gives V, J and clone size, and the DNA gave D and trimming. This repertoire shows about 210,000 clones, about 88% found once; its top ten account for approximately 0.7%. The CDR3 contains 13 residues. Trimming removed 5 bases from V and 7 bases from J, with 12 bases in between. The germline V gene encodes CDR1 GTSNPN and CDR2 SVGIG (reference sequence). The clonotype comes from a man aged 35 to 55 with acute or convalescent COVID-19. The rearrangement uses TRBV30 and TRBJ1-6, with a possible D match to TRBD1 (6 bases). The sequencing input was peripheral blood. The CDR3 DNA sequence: TGTGCCTGGCAACAGGGCCCAAATTCACCCCTCCACTTT. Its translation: CAWQQGPNSPLHF.